This is a list of T cell receptor beta chains from one sample in a study of naive and memory T cell subsets. TCRdb re-derived calls from the UMI-ligation and nested PCR reads in MiXCR, one entry per CDR3 protein. The table lists about 85,000 distinct CDR3 sequences, about 12% of them singletons, with about 0.93% in the top ten. Sequencing input: central memory CD4+ T cells from blood. The receptors shown here come from a human donor in good health. Each CDR3 is given with its conserved first and last residue. D genes are given only for firm matches. Clone size is shown for a subset of rows, as once, few, many or a class of expanded clone.

15	TRBV27	TRBD1	TRBJ2-3	few	TGTGCCAGCAGCCCGGGACAGACAAACACAGATACGCAGTATTTT	CASSPGQTNTDTQYF
14	TRBV7-9	.	TRBJ1-1	many	TGTGCCAGCAGCTTACAGGGGACGGGCACTGAAGCTTTCTTT	CASSLQGTGTEAFF
15	TRBV11-3	.	TRBJ2-3	few	TGTGCCAGCAGCCCTTCGGACAGGGAGGGAGATACGCAGTATTTT	CASSPSDREGDTQYF
12	TRBV6-5	.	TRBJ1-2	few	TGTGCCAGCACCAGACGGGGGGATGGCTACACCTTC	CASTRRGDGYTF
15	TRBV18	TRBD2	TRBJ2-5	many	TGTGCCAGCTCAGCGACTAGCGGGGGACAAGAGACCCAGTACTTC	CASSATSGGQETQYF
14	TRBV20-1	.	TRBJ2-2	.	TGCAGTGCTATTACCGGGACCTACACCGGGGAGCTGTTTTTT	CSAITGTYTGELFF
15	TRBV5-1	TRBD1	TRBJ2-5	few	TGCGCCAGCAGCGGAGGGACAGGGCGCGCTGAGACCCAGTACTTC	CASSGGTGRAETQYF
14	TRBV4-2	.	TRBJ1-5	few	TGTGCCAGCTCGGACGCGGGTAGCAATCAGCCCCAGCATTTT	CASSDAGSNQPQHF
14	TRBV19	.	TRBJ2-1	few	TGTGCCAGTAGGTCCAGGGGCTCCTACAATGAGCAGTTCTTC	CASRSRGSYNEQFF
16	TRBV19	TRBD2	TRBJ2-1	.	TGTGCCAGTAGTACACTAGCGGGAGGTGAGGGCAATGAGCAGTTCTTC	CASSTLAGGEGNEQFF
16	TRBV6-5	.	TRBJ2-7	few	TGTGCCAGCAGTACCTCTAGCGCGACAGGGACCTACGAGCAGTACTTC	CASSTSSATGTYEQYF
13	TRBV10-3	.	TRBJ2-7	many	TGTGCCATCAGTGACTGGCGCTCCTACGAGCAGTACTTC	CAISDWRSYEQYF
14	TRBV20-1	TRBD2	TRBJ2-5	.	TGCAGTGCTCGGACTAGCGGAGGCCAAGAGACCCAGTACTTC	CSARTSGGQETQYF
16	TRBV4-2	TRBD2	TRBJ2-5	few	TGTGCCAGCACTGAGGGGGGTAGCGGGAACCAAGAGACCCAGTACTTC	CASTEGGSGNQETQYF
11	TRBV6-2/TRBV6-3	.	TRBJ1-1	.	TGTGCCAGCAGTCTCGACTATAGGGCTTTCTTT	CASSLDYRAFF
14	TRBV20-1	.	TRBJ2-3	few	TGCAGTGCTAGTCCTGTAAATAAGCCAGATACGCAGTATTTT	CSASPVNKPDTQYF
15	TRBV7-2	TRBD2	TRBJ2-5	.	TGTGCCAGCACCCAGGCCCGGGGGGGTAGGGAGACCCAGTACTTC	CASTQARGGRETQYF
14	TRBV3-1	.	TRBJ2-3	.	TGTGCCAGCAGCCAAAACTACTTAACAGATACGCAGTATTTT	CASSQNYLTDTQYF
11	TRBV29-1	.	TRBJ2-7	many	TGCAGCGTGCGACAGGCGCACGAGCAGTACTTC	CSVRQAHEQYF
17	TRBV4-1	.	TRBJ2-6	.	TGCGCCAGCAGCCAAGATGGAAAGGGCTCTGGGGCCAACGTCCTGACTTTC	CASSQDGKGSGANVLTF
12	TRBV3-1	.	TRBJ2-7	many	TGTGCCAGCAGCCAAGCCGGACGATTGGAGTACTTC	CASSQAGRLEYF
14	TRBV7-3	.	TRBJ2-4	many	TGTGCCAGCAGCTTAACCCCTTTAGCGAACATTCAGTACTTC	CASSLTPLANIQYF
15	TRBV12-3/TRBV12-4	TRBD1	TRBJ2-7	few	TGTGCCAGCAGTCGGACAGGTGGAGGAACGTACGAGCAGTACTTC	CASSRTGGGTYEQYF
12	TRBV5-5	.	TRBJ2-7	few	TGTGCCAGCAGCCTTTACAGAGACGAGCAGTACTTC	CASSLYRDEQYF
15	TRBV7-3	.	TRBJ2-6	.	TGTGCCAGCAGTCGGAAAAGTGGAGGGGCCAACGTCCTGACTTTC	CASSRKSGGANVLTF
13	TRBV12-3/TRBV12-4	.	TRBJ2-5	many	TGTGCCAGCAGGGCCAGGGGTAAAGAGACCCAGTACTTC	CASRARGKETQYF
16	TRBV3-1	TRBD2	TRBJ2-7	many	TGTGCCAGCAGCCTCCGGACTAGCGGGAGTCTCAACGAGCAGTACTTC	CASSLRTSGSLNEQYF
11	TRBV29-1	.	TRBJ2-1	few	TGCAGCGTTGGGGGGAACAATGAGCAGTTCTTC	CSVGGNNEQFF
16	TRBV3-1	.	TRBJ2-7	.	TGTGCCAGCAGCCGGACGGTCCGGCAGGGCAGCCCCGAGCAGTACTTC	CASSRTVRQGSPEQYF
14	TRBV5-1	.	TRBJ2-7	few	TGCGCCAGCAGCTTATCAGGACAGAAATACGAGCAGTACTTC	CASSLSGQKYEQYF
16	TRBV4-1	.	TRBJ2-7	few	TGCGCCAGCAGCCAAGGGAAGGGCCTGGCCTCCTACGAGCAGTACTTC	CASSQGKGLASYEQYF
15	TRBV7-2	.	TRBJ2-1	.	TGTGCCAGCAGCACATTCCACTCCAGGGACAATGAGCAGTTCTTC	CASSTFHSRDNEQFF
13	TRBV7-8	.	TRBJ1-1	few	TGTGCCAGCAGCTCCATGGTGGGCACTGAAGCTTTCTTT	CASSSMVGTEAFF
14	TRBV28	TRBD1	TRBJ1-1	.	TGTGCCAGTATTCCAGGGGGATCAAACACTGAAGCTTTCTTT	CASIPGGSNTEAFF
15	TRBV6-5	TRBD2	TRBJ2-2	few	TGTGCCAGCAGACCCACTAGCGGGGGCACCGGGGAGCTGTTTTTT	CASRPTSGGTGELFF
12	TRBV29-1	.	TRBJ2-3	few	TGCAGCGTTCAACAAGGGCAAGATACGCAGTATTTT	CSVQQGQDTQYF
15	TRBV5-1	TRBD1	TRBJ1-4	.	TGCGCCAGCAGCTTGGAGGGGACAGGGGGTGAAAAACTGTTTTTT	CASSLEGTGGEKLFF
16	TRBV7-9	TRBD1	TRBJ1-3	few	TGTGCCAGCAGCCCCCGGGACAGGCACTCTGGAAACACCATATATTTT	CASSPRDRHSGNTIYF
13	TRBV4-1	.	TRBJ2-2	few	TGCGCCAGCAGCTCCCCTGACACCGGGGAGCTGTTTTTT	CASSSPDTGELFF
17	TRBV11-2	.	TRBJ2-1	few	TGTGCCAGCTCCGTTTCCGCCGGGACTCGATTGTACAATGAGCAGTTCTTC	CASSVSAGTRLYNEQFF
13	TRBV3-1	.	TRBJ2-7	many	TGTGCCAGCAGCCCCCAGCGGTCCTACGAGCAGTACTTC	CASSPQRSYEQYF
15	TRBV11-2	TRBD2	TRBJ2-1	.	TGTGCCAGCAGCTTAAACCCCACCGGGGGGAATGAGCAGTTCTTC	CASSLNPTGGNEQFF